The TCR beta chain described here comes from a study of shared clonotypes between healthy human individuals. Whole-study results and caveats: It was observed that 5% to 6.5% of naive CD4 clonotypes were shared across a handful of donors.

Here immunoSEQ multiplex PCR was the method, and the copy in TCRdb shows in-frame clones only, minus some. This sample has nearly 1,000,000 clones, with 70% to 85% found just once. In its sample, this clone was seen a few times. The antigen is undetermined. V lost 4 bases and J 0 bases, leaving 9 bases between the germline ends. Looked up from germline, CDR1 is SQVTM and CDR2 is ANQGSEA. This CDR3 is 13 amino acids long. The donors were adults (healthy and HIV-negative) with no recent acute infections or vaccinations. Only Caucasian adults living in Nashville, Tennessee served as donors. Naive CD45RA+ and memory CD45RA-negative subsets were split from CD4+ cells.

The material sequenced was memory CD4+ T cells sorted from blood. Subset: CD45RA-negative fraction. The chain carries TRBV29-1 and TRBJ1-1; D is perhaps TRBD1 (6 bases). The receptor comes from a man younger than 35 in good health. The CDR3 sequence is CSVATGLNTEAFF. CDR3 DNA sequence: TGCAGCGTTGCGACAGGCTTGAACACTGAAGCTTTCTTT. The variable domain in full, with the rest retrieved from reference TRBV29-1 and TRBJ1-1, is SAVISQKPSRDICQRGTSLTIQCQVDSQVTMMFWYRQQPGQSLTLIATANQGSEATYESGFVIDKFPISRPNLTFSTLTVSNMSPEDSSIYLCSVATGLNTEAFFGQGTRLTVV.